A single T cell receptor (beta chain) is shown here with its context. This clone came up once. The antigen it binds to is not known. No much larger clone is present one base from it, and per-base qualities are unavailable. The sample originates from a study of OX40 agonist ivuxolimab in advanced cancers. A note on the overall study: The costimulatory receptor OX40 (CD134) was targeted by ivuxolimab, a fully human IgG2 agonistic monoclonal antibody. Intravenous ivuxolimab was administered to patients every 2 weeks at six dose levels: 0.01, 0.1, 0.3, 1.5, 3 and 10 mg/kg. Of the approximately 50 dose-escalation patients, hepatocellular carcinoma was present in about 20, melanoma in around 15, renal cell carcinoma in 9 and head and neck cancer in 9. In the dose-escalation cohort, approximately 80% of patients were male, and the mean age was roughly 60 years with a range of about 20 to 90. Prior anti-PD-1, anti-PD-L1 or anti-CTLA-4 therapy was permitted, and approximately 41% of dose-escalation patients had received checkpoint inhibitors. Three dose-escalation patients achieved partial responses, one with hepatocellular carcinoma and two with cutaneous melanoma. Peripheral TCRbeta sequencing was intended to test whether TCR sequence diversity was altered and clonal T-cell expansion was caused by ivuxolimab. The paper describes the monotherapy dose-escalation part (N = 52 patients) of the phase I trial of ivuxolimab.

The trial excluded patients who had a history of autoimmune disease or who were on systemic immunosuppression. Peripheral blood for TCR sequencing was collected from all dose cohorts at baseline, on cycle 4 day 1, and on cycle 7 day 1. Samples came from an open-label, multicenter, first-in-human phase I dose-escalation trial of ivuxolimab. Adults with locally advanced or metastatic head and neck squamous cell, hepatocellular, melanoma or renal cell carcinoma were enrolled in the trial. Before TCR sequencing, CD4+ T cells and CD8+ T cells were sorted from peripheral blood as separate populations. For sequencing of the TCRbeta CDR3 region, genomic DNA was extracted from the sorted cells. TCRbeta CDR3 regions were sequenced using the immunoSEQ Assay. TCRdb re-hosts the immuneACCESS table, in-frame sequences only. Its copies lack some clones; in the studies checked, an unresolved V gene accounts for under half of them, and the cause for the rest is not known. Within this sample are 55,000 to 75,000 clones, with about 90% of them counted one time only. The top ten constitute 3.5% to 4% of the sample.

Here is what the overall study found, with its caveats: Low levels of normalized T-cell clonal expansion were also seen in some patients who did not respond. On average, CD8+ T cells showed more expanded clones than CD4+ T cells after ivuxolimab. At doses of 0.1 to 3.0 mg/kg, clonal expansion of both CD4+ and CD8+ blood T cells was observed from baseline to week 6. Partial responders in the 0.1-3.0 mg/kg groups had among the lowest normalized peripheral clonal expansion, especially among CD8+ T cells. Antigen specificity was not determined for the clonally expanded peripheral T cells.

The CDR3 runs 12 amino acids, cysteine and phenylalanine included. Solely the CDR3 DNA is kept, with 36 bases framed from the first base. Cut back by 7 bases and 2 bases, the V and J ends lie 9 bases apart. CDR1 and CDR2 are read off the germline V gene as SGHNT and YENEEA. This material consisted of CD4+ or CD8+ T cells sorted from blood, taken in a trial of the OX40 agonist ivuxolimab. This chain joins TRBV11-3 to TRBJ2-7; the D gene is not confidently resolved. The clonotype comes from an adult with an advanced solid tumor such as melanoma, head and neck, liver or kidney cancer. This receptor carries the CDR3 CASTGIPYEQYF. The nucleotide sequence is given as TGTGCCAGCACGGGCATCCCCTACGAGCAGTACTTC.